The 4 T cell receptor beta chains presented below share a single source sample, sequenced in a study of T-cell reconstitution after alpha-beta-depleted transplantation in children. Library preparation (for TCRbeta) was performed with unique molecular identifiers. From the PCR reads, TCRdb called clonotypes with MiXCR, one entry per CDR3 protein. The sample carries 200,000 to 250,000 distinct CDR3 sequences, 8.2% recorded once. The sample here was PBMCs, mostly from graft donor cells, taken 180 days after TCRalphabeta/CD19-depleted stem cell transplant. The receptors shown here come from a male patient between 5 and 17 years old who had a stem cell transplant for acute lymphoblastic leukemia, so the T cells may come from the graft donor.

Of note for this clonotype: A read error is possible here, since a much larger clone lies one base away. V and J are TRBV7-2 and TRBJ2-5; 8 positions agree with TRBD1. Germline CDR1 reads SGHTA; CDR2 reads FQGNSA. The CDR3 consists of 15 residues. Trimming cost V 5 bases and J 5 bases; bases outside gene matches: 10. The CDR3 loop reads CASSPDRGPYETQYF. In DNA form, the CDR3 reads TGTGCCAGCAGCCCCGACAGGGGACCGTACGAGACCCAGTACTTC.

In this sample, this clonotype turned up many times. V is TRBV12-3 or TRBV12-4 and J is TRBJ1-2; D is ambiguous. V was pared by 8 bases and J by 10 bases, with 11 bases between. The length of the CDR3 is 10 residues. CDR3 DNA sequence: TGTGCCAGCTCACGAGAGTCCTACACCTTC. Translating gives CASSRESYTF.

This clonotype was picked up many times. The chain recombines TRBV28 with TRBJ2-2, with 10 bases aligning to TRBD2. This CDR3 comprises 17 residues. After removal of 0 bases from V and 4 bases from J, the junction contained 5 bases not matched to a gene. Germline CDR1 and CDR2: MDHEN and SYDVKM. The CDR3 bases are TGTGCCAGCAGTTTATGGGGACTAGCGAGAGTCACCGGGGAGCTGTTTTTT. This sequence encodes CASSLWGLARVTGELFF.

A few counts support this clonotype. V and J are TRBV7-2 and TRBJ1-1, with no clear D. Between the trimmed V and J ends, which lost 1 base and 4 bases, there was a span of 13 bases. The CDR3 totals 15 residues. Germline CDR1 is SGHTA and CDR2 is FQGNSA. DNA for the CDR3: TGTGCCAGCAGCTTAGGGGCCTTCACGGGCACTGAAGCTTTCTTT. The encoded protein is CASSLGAFTGTEAFF.